A single sample is the source of the 9 T cell receptor beta chains below, sequenced in a study of T cell responses to AZD1222 COVID-19 vaccine. TCRdb's copy holds only in-frame clones and misses some; the assay was immunoSEQ multiplex PCR. The table has about 44,000 clones, approximately 86% seen once. The material was peripheral blood, obtained on day 0 of AZD1222 vaccination. These receptors were taken from an adult in good health.

This clone was observed once. Sequence at one end of the junction differs from germline and may be a read error. The rearrangement links TRBV3-1 (or the pseudogene TRBV3-2) to TRBJ2-5; D may be TRBD2 (6 bases). The CDR3 extends over 15 amino acids. Germline V gene lookup returns CDR1 LGHDT and CDR2 YNNKEL (reference sequence). The DNA for the CDR3 is TGTGCCAGCAGCCCAAACGGGAGTCCCCAAGGGACCCAGTACTTC. It is translated as CASSPNGSPQGTQYF.

The chain links TRBV5-1 to TRBJ1-1, with TRBD1 as a possible D gene (6 bases). The CDR3 sequence is 14 residues long. The V and J ends lost 4 bases and 4 bases respectively, with 14 bases between them. Germline lookup yields CDR1 SGHRS and CDR2 YFSETQ. The CDR3: CASSLHTGLTEAFF. Here the CDR3 DNA reads TGCGCCAGCAGCCTCCACACAGGGCTCACTGAAGCTTTCTTT.

The V gene is TRBV4-3, the J gene TRBJ2-2; D gene unclear. The ends were cut back, 1 base at V and 4 bases at J, with 4 bases in the middle. CDR1 and CDR2 (germline): LGHNA, YSLEER. This CDR3 region has 13 residues. CDR3 protein: CASSQVATGELFF. In DNA, the CDR3 is TGCGCCAGCAGCCAAGTGGCCACCGGGGAGCTGTTTTTT.

The rearrangement links TRBV9 to TRBJ2-5, with a weak D call TRBD1 (5 bases). Trimming stripped 4 bases from V and 2 bases from J, with 12 bases between. Germline lookup yields CDR1 SGDLS and CDR2 YYNGEE. There are 14 residues in the CDR3. CDR3 sequence reads: CASSIQGRQETQYF. The CDR3 DNA reads TGTGCCAGCAGCATTCAGGGCAGACAAGAGACCCAGTACTTC.

This chain links TRBV28 with TRBJ1-4; TRBD1 matches 8 bases. The CDR3 runs to 13 residues. Trimming took 7 bases from V and 8 from J; bases not matched to a gene: 6. Germline assignment: CDR1 MDHEN and CDR2 SYDVKM. The DNA of the CDR3 is TGTGCCAGCATCCTGACAGGGGCGGAAAAACTGTTTTTT. Translation gives CASILTGAEKLFF.

The rearrangement uses TRBV7-9 and TRBJ2-3; D is unclear. The CDR3 loop spans 13 amino acids. Trimming took 5 bases from V and 1 from J, leaving 7 bases between them. Per germline, CDR1 SEHNR and CDR2 FQNEAQ (reference sequence). CDR3 residues: CASSPSGTDTQYF. In DNA form, the CDR3 reads TGTGCCAGCAGCCCTTCCGGCACAGATACGCAGTATTTT.

Note on this clone: Different DNA sequences within this sample yield the same CDR3. This rearrangement joins TRBV6-6 to TRBJ2-7; 9 nucleotides match TRBD1. The germline CDR1 and CDR2 sequences are MNHNY and SVGAGI (reference sequence). The V segment lost 2 bases and the J segment 2 bases; nucleotides outside the gene matches: 4. The CDR3 loop spans 15 amino acids. The CDR3 DNA is TGTGCCAGCAGTTACGGGGGACAGGGTACCTACGAGCAGTACTTC. This codes for CASSYGGQGTYEQYF.

The V gene is TRBV5-6, the J gene TRBJ1-1; D call uncertain. V dropped 2 bases and J dropped 8 bases, with 7 bases sitting between them. The CDR3 has 11 amino acids. Germline CDR1 SGHDT, CDR2 YYEEEE. The CDR3 coding sequence is TGTGCCAGCAGCTTTGATTCCGAAGCTTTCTTT. This codes for CASSFDSEAFF.

This rearrangement joins TRBV28 to TRBJ2-2, with D tentatively TRBD1 (5 bases). Trimming took 3 bases from V and 6 from J, leaving 14 bases between them. The CDR3 loop spans 15 amino acids. From germline, CDR1 is MDHEN and CDR2 SYDVKM. CDR3 sequence (DNA): TGTGCCAGCAGTTTTTGGACATATACACCCGGGGAGCTGTTTTTT. Protein: CASSFWTYTPGELFF.